This T cell receptor (beta chain) was identified during a study of T cell repertoires in cytomegalovirus infection. The wider study: CMV epitopes that were recently identified and HLA-C-restricted were used alongside well-studied HLA-B-restricted ones. Study-level findings and limits: Cumulative frequency (of public TCR beta family members) identified carriers of CMV plus the relevant HLA.

Germline V gene data show CDR1 as SGHAT and CDR2 as FQDESV (reference sequence). The CDR3 runs to 12 residues. With 4 bases removed from V and 6 bases from J, the gap between germline ends came to 9 bases. About this clonotype: No antigen is known for it.

TCRdb processed the reads anew with MiXCR; each CDR3 protein has one entry. The repertoire holds 450,000 to 600,000 distinct CDR3 sequences, roughly 34% seen once, with 15% to 20% in the top ten. The sequence was obtained from a human donor in good health (CMV status not recorded). Some clones in this sample may be carry-over from other donors' samples. This specimen consisted of cultured PBMCs, obtained from culture after CMV antigen stimulation. J is TRBJ1-1 and V is TRBV11-1; no clear D gene. The CDR3 loop is CASSYTTAEAFF. Written as DNA, the CDR3 is TGTGCCAGCAGCTACACTACAGCTGAAGCTTTCTTT.